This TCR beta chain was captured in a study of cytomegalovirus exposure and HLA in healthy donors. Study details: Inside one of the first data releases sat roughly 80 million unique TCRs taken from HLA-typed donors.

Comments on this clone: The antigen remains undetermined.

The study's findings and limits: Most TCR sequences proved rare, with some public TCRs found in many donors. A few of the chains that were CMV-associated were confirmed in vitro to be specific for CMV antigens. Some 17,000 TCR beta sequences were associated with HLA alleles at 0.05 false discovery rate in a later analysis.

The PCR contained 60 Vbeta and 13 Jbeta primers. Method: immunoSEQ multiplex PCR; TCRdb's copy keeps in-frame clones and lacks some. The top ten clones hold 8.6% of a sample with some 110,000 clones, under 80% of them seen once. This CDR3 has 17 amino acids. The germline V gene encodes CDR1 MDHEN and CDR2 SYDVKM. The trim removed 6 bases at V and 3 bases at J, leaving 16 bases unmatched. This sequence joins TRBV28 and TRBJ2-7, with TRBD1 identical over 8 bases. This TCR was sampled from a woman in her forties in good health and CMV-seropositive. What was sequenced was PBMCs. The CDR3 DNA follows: TGTGCCAGCAGGCTGACAGGGGCCAGTAACCCTTACTACGAGCAGTACTTC. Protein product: CASRLTGASNPYYEQYF.